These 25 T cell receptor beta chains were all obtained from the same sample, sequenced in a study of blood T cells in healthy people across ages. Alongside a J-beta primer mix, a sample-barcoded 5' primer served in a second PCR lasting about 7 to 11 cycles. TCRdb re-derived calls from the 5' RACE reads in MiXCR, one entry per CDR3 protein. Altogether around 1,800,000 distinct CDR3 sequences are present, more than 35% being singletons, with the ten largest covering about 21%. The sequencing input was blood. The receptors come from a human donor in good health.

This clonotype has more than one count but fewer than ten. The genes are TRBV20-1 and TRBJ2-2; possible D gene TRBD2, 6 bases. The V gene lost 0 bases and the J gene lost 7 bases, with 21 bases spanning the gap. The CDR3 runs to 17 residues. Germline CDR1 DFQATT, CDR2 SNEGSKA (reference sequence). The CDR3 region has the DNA TGCAGTGCTAGAGATGTAAGAGGAGGGGATCTTATCGGGGAGCTGTTTTTT. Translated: CSARDVRGGDLIGELFF.

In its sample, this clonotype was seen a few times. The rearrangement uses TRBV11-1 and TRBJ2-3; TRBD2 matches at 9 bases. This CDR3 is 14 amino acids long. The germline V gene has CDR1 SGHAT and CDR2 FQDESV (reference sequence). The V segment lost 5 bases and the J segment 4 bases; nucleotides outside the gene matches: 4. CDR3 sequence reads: CASSDGLASDTQYF. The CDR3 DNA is TGTGCCAGCAGCGACGGACTAGCGTCAGATACGCAGTATTTT. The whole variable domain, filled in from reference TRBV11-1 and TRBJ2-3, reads EAEVAQSPRYKITEKSQAVAFWCDPISGHATLYWYRQILGQGPELLVQFQDESVVDDSQLPKDRFSAERLKGVDSTLKIQPAELGDSAMYLCASSDGLASDTQYFGPGTRLTVL.

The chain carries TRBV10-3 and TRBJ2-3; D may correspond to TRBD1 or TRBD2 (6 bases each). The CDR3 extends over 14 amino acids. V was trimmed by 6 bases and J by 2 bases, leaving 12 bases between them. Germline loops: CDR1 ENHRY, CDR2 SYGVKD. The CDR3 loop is CAIREGGSTDTQYF. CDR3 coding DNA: TGTGCCATCAGGGAGGGGGGCTCCACAGATACGCAGTATTTT.

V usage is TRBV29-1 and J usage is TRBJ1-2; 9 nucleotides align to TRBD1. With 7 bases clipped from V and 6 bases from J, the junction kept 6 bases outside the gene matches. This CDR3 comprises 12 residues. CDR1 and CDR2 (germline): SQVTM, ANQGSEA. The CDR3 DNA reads TGCAGCGCCAAAACAGGGGGCGATGGCTACACCTTC. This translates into CSAKTGGDGYTF.

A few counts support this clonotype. The CDR3 coding sequence is TGTGCCAGCCGTAAGGGGGCTGGTAGTGAGCAGTTCTTC. Amino acid sequence: CASRKGAGSEQFF. The rearrangement links TRBV27 to TRBJ2-1; 7 bases are a match to TRBD1. The germline V gene encodes CDR1 MNHEY and CDR2 SMNVEV (reference sequence). V trimming: 8 bases; J trimming: 9 bases; junction bases outside the gene matches: 10. CDR3 length: 13 residues.

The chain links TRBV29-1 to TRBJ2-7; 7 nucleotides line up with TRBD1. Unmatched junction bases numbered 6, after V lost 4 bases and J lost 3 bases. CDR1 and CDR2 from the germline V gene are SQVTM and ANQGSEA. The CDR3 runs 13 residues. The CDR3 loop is CSVGGTVGYEQYF. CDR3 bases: TGCAGCGTTGGGGGGACAGTAGGCTACGAGCAGTACTTC.

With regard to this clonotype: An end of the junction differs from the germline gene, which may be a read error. CDR3: CAGRDTSRETQYF. DNA for the CDR3: TGTGCCGGCAGGGATACCTCCAGGGAGACCCAGTACTTC. The rearrangement links TRBV6-2 or TRBV6-3 to TRBJ2-5; D possibly corresponds to TRBD1 (5 bases). CDR3 length: 13 amino acids. Germline CDR1 and CDR2: MNHEY and SVGEGT.

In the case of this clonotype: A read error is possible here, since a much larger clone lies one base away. CDR3 in DNA: TGTGCCAGCAGCGATGACAGACCTGGGGCCACCGTCCTGACTTTC. Its protein is CASSDDRPGATVLTF. The chain uses TRBV9 and TRBJ2-6, with D possibly matching TRBD1 (5 bases). The CDR3 totals 15 residues. Germline V gene lookup returns CDR1 SGDLS and CDR2 YYNGEE.

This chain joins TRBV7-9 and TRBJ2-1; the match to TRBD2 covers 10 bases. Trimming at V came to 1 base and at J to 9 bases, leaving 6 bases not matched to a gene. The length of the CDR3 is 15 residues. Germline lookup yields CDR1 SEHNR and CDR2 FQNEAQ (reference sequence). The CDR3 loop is CASSLVLAGEGEQFF. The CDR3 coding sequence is TGTGCCAGCAGCTTAGTTCTAGCGGGGGAGGGTGAGCAGTTCTTC.

The DNA for the CDR3 is TGCGCCAGCAGCGTTTACCCAGCTAACTATGGCTACACCTTC. Translation: CASSVYPANYGYTF. The chain links TRBV5-1 to TRBJ1-2; D remains unclear. Germline-derived CDR1 and CDR2 are SGHRS and YFSETQ. This CDR3 is 14 amino acids long. Trimming took off 4 bases at V and 0 bases at J, with 10 bases between the two ends.

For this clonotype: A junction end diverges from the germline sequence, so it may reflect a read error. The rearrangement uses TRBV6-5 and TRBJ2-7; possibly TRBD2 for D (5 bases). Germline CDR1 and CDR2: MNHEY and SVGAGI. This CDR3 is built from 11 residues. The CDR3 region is CTSGQNYEQYF. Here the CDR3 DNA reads TGTACCAGCGGCCAAAACTACGAGCAGTACTTC.

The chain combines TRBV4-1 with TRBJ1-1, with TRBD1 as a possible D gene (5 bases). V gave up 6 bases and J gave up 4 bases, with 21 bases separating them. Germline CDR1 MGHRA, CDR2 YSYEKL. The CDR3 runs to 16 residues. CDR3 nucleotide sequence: TGCGCCAGCAGTCGAAAAACGGTCGAGGGGAGCACTGAAGCTTTCTTT. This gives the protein CASSRKTVEGSTEAFF.

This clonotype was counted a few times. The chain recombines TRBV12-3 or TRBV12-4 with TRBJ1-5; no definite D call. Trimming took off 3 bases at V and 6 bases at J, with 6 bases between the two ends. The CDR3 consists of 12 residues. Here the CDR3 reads CASSFNGQPQHF. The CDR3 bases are TGTGCCAGCAGTTTTAATGGTCAGCCCCAGCATTTT.

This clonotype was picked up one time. Here the CDR3 DNA reads TGTGCCAGCAGCTTACCCGGGGCGACAGGGATCAATGAGCAGTTCTTC. Translation gives CASSLPGATGINEQFF. The V gene is TRBV7-3, the J gene TRBJ2-1, with TRBD1 matching over 7 bases. The V gene's germline CDR1 is SGHTA and CDR2 FQGTGA. The CDR3 contains 16 residues. V gave up 2 bases and J gave up 6 bases; unmatched junction bases: 10.

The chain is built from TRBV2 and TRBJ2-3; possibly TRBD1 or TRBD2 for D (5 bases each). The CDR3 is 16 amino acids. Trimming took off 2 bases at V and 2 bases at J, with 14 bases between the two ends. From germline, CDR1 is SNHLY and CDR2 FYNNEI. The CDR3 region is CASSEFGGLPTDTQYF. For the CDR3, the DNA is TGTGCCAGCAGTGAATTTGGGGGTTTGCCCACAGATACGCAGTATTTT.

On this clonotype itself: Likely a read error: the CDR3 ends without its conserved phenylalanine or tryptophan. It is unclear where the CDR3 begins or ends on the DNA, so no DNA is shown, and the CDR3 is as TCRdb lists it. The CDR3 loop reads CALRPTANYGYTC. V usage is TRBV10-3 and J usage is TRBJ1-2. The germline V gene encodes CDR1 ENHRY and CDR2 SYGVKD. The CDR3 region is 13 residues in length, termini included.

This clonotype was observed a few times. CDR3 loop: CAISEPPGSGYNEQFF. CDR3 sequence (DNA): TGTGCCATCAGTGAGCCCCCAGGGTCGGGGTACAATGAGCAGTTCTTC. V usage is TRBV10-3 and J usage is TRBJ2-1; D is tentatively TRBD1 or TRBD2 (5 bases each). Looked up from germline, CDR1 is ENHRY and CDR2 is SYGVKD. The CDR3 sequence is 16 residues long. V was clipped by 2 bases and J by 4 bases, with 15 bases between them.

The DNA of the CDR3 is TGTGCCAGCAGCCCGAGCTCTAGCGGGGGGACGAATACGCAGTATTTT. Translation gives CASSPSSSGGTNTQYF. This rearrangement joins TRBV7-8 to TRBJ2-3, with 11 bases matching TRBD2. With V trimmed by 5 bases and J by 7 bases, 11 bases remained unmatched. Germline V CDR1 and CDR2: SGHVS, FQNEAQ. There are 16 residues in the CDR3.

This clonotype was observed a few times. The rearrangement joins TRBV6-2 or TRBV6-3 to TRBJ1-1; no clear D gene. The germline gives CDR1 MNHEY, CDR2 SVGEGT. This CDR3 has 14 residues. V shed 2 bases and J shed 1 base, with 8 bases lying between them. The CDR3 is CASSYPGSNTEAFF. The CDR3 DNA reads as TGTGCCAGCAGTTACCCAGGATCGAACACTGAAGCTTTCTTT.

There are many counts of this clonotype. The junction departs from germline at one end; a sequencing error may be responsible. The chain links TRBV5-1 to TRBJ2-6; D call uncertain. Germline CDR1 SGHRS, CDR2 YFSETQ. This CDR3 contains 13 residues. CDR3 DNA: TGTGCCAGCAGCCCCGGTGGGGCCAACGTCCTGACTTTC. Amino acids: CASSPGGANVLTF.

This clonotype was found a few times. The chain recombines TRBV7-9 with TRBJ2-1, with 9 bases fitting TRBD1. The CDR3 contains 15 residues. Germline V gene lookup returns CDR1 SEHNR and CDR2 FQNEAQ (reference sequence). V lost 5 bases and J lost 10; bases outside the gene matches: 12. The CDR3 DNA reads TGTGCCAGCAGCGTACAGGGGGCCTCGTCCTACGAGCAGTTCTTC. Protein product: CASSVQGASSYEQFF.

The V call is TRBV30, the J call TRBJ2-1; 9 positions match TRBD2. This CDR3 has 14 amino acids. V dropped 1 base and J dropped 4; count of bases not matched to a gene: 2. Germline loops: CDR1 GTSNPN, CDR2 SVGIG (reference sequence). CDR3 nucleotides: TGTGCCTGGAGTGGGCTAGCGGGGTACAATGAGCAGTTCTTC. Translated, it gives CAWSGLAGYNEQFF. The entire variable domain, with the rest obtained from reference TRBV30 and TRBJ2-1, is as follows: SQTIHQWPATLVQPVGSPLSLECTVEGTSNPNLYWYRQAAGRGLQLLFYSVGIGQISSEVPQNLSASRPQDRQFILSSKKLLLSDSGFYLCAWSGLAGYNEQFFGPGTRLTVL.

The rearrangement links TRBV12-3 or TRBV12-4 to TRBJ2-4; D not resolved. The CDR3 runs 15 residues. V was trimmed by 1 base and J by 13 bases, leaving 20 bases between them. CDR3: CASSLGVVEGYEQYF. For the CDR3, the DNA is TGTGCCAGCAGTTTAGGGGTGGTTGAAGGGTATGAGCAGTACTTC.

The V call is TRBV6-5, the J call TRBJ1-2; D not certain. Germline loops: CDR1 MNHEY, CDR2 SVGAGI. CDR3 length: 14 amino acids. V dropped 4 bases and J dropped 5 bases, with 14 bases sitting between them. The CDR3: CASSSSGLKYGYTF. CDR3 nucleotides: TGTGCCAGCAGTTCCTCGGGCCTCAAATATGGCTACACCTTC.

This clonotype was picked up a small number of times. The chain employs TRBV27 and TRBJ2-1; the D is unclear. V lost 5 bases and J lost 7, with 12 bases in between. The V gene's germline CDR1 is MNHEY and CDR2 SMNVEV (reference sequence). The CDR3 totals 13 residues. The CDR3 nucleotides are TGTGCCAGCAGTCCCCATTCATGGAATGAGCAGTTCTTC. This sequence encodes CASSPHSWNEQFF.